This T cell receptor (beta chain) was observed in a study of blood T cell repertoires in COVID-19. In the study overall: Material from acute and convalescent COVID-19 was sourced from the United States, Italy and Spain.

TCRdb's table, derived via immunoSEQ multiplex PCR, lists solely in-frame clones and lacks some. The sample consists of just under 80,000 clones, approximately 80% of them appearing once. Trimming removed 4 bases at V and 0 bases at J, with 22 bases between. Germline loops: CDR1 MNHEY, CDR2 SVGEGT. The CDR3 is made up of 19 amino acids. This receptor was identified in a woman between 70 and 85 years old with acute or convalescent COVID-19. This sequence joins TRBV6-2 or TRBV6-3 and TRBJ2-4; maybe TRBD2 (6 bases). Material: peripheral blood. DNA of the CDR3: TGTGCCAGCAGTTTTAGGGACTCACCGGGACCGTTAGCCAAAAACATTCAGTACTTC. It codes for CASSFRDSPGPLAKNIQYF.